The 27 T cell receptor beta chains in this list originate from one sample, sequenced in a study of long-term antiretroviral therapy in people with HIV. Investigators performed immunoSEQ version v3.0 at survey level. The table came from immunoSEQ multiplex PCR; TCRdb's copy has only in-frame clones and leaves some out. The sample gives around 27,000 clones, 82% of which show up once; about 5.5% is in the top ten. Sequenced here: unsorted PBMCs, sampled 1.1 years before starting antiretroviral therapy. Receptors were obtained from a woman aged 25-40 years with HIV.

This clone has only a few counts. The V gene is TRBV5-1, the J gene TRBJ1-1; the D is unclear. V lost 0 bases, J lost 8 bases, and 5 bases lay in between. The CDR3 spans 11 residues. From germline, CDR1 is SGHRS and CDR2 YFSETQ. The CDR3 nucleotides read TGCGCCAGCAGCTTGGTTGTAGAAGCTTTCTTT. This codes for CASSLVVEAFF.

This clone was detected only once. CDR3 nucleotides: TGTGCCAGCAGCTTAGACGCGAAGGCAAATGAGCAGTTCTTC. Translating it yields CASSLDAKANEQFF. The chain couples TRBV11-2 to TRBJ2-1; D not resolved. Trimming removed 0 bases from V and 7 bases from J, with 10 bases in between. Germline assignment: CDR1 SGHAT and CDR2 FQNNGV. There are 14 residues in the CDR3.

This clone was detected only a few times. The CDR3, as DNA: TGTGCCAGCAGCGTCCTTCATCCCCACATATATTTT. As protein: CASSVLHPHIYF. The chain links TRBV9 to TRBJ1-3; the D is unclear. V was clipped by 2 bases and J by 12 bases, with 12 bases between them. Germline V CDR1 and CDR2: SGDLS, YYNGEE. The CDR3 contains 12 residues.

The chain uses TRBV19 and TRBJ1-2, with 8 bases fitting TRBD1. Germline-derived CDR1 and CDR2 are LNHDA and SQIVND (reference sequence). CDR3 length: 18 residues. Germline trimming cut 5 bases from V and 3 bases from J; bases unmatched to any gene: 17. In nucleotides, the CDR3 is TGTGCCAGTAGTCACAGCCAGGGGGCTCATTTCTGGGACTATGGCTACACCTTC. Its protein product is CASSHSQGAHFWDYGYTF.

This clone appeared a few times. The chain recombines TRBV9 with TRBJ1-2; D uncertain. The CDR3 length is 12 residues. Germline loops: CDR1 SGDLS, CDR2 YYNGEE. V lost 5 bases and J lost 2, with 7 bases in between. This CDR3 reads CASSLGNYGYTF. CDR3 nucleotides: TGTGCCAGCAGTCTGGGCAACTATGGCTACACCTTC.

This clone has only one observation. The genes are TRBV7-3 and TRBJ2-5; 8 bases are a match to TRBD1. The CDR3 spans 14 residues. Germline V gene sequence: CDR1 SGHTA, CDR2 FQGTGA. Germline trimming cut 6 bases from V and 3 bases from J; bases unmatched to any gene: 6. CDR3 bases: TGTGCCAGCAGTCGAACAGGGGGGAAAGAGACCCAGTACTTC. This encodes CASSRTGGKETQYF.

J is TRBJ2-1 and V is TRBV10-3; D possibly uses TRBD1 or TRBD2 (5 bases each). Germline CDR1 is ENHRY and CDR2 is SYGVKD. V gave up 3 bases and J gave up 10 bases, with 10 bases separating them. The CDR3 has 12 residues. CDR3 protein: CAISDGAREQFF. In DNA form, the CDR3 reads TGTGCCATCAGTGACGGGGCCCGGGAGCAGTTCTTC.

The table lists this clone with a count of one. This chain links TRBV19 with TRBJ2-7; TRBD1 might be the D (5 bases). V lost 7 bases to trimming and J lost 3 bases, with 22 bases between them. Germline V gene data show CDR1 as LNHDA and CDR2 as SQIVND (reference sequence). This CDR3 has 16 amino acids. Written as DNA, the CDR3 is TGTGCCAGTACCAGGACACACTCTCGCCCATACTACGAGCAGTACTTC. Its translation: CASTRTHSRPYYEQYF.

The chain combines TRBV11-2 with TRBJ1-4, with TRBD1 identical over 7 bases. V shed 1 base, J shed 1 base, and the junction held 3 bases outside the gene matches. CDR3 length: 16 residues. CDR1 SGHAT and CDR2 FQNNGV come from the germline V gene. Here the CDR3 DNA reads TGTGCCAGCAGCTTAGGGCAGGGGGTAACTAATGAAAAACTGTTTTTT. Amino acid sequence: CASSLGQGVTNEKLFF.

V gene TRBV5-1 combines with J gene TRBJ2-1; the match to TRBD2 covers 7 bases. CDR3 size: 13 residues. V lost 2 bases, J lost 10 bases, and 6 bases stayed unmatched. Germline values: CDR1 SGHRS, CDR2 YFSETQ. The CDR3 is CASSLKRGAEQFF. CDR3 sequence (DNA): TGCGCCAGCAGCTTAAAGCGGGGAGCCGAGCAGTTCTTC.

This sequence joins TRBV10-1 and TRBJ2-2; D ambiguous. Germline V lookup: CDR1 WNHNN, CDR2 SYGVQD (reference sequence). The V gene lost 8 bases and the J gene lost 5 bases, with 12 bases spanning the gap. The CDR3 runs 13 residues. The CDR3 loop is CASARTLTGELFF. The CDR3 DNA reads as TGCGCCAGCGCCCGAACGCTGACCGGGGAGCTGTTTTTT.

V is TRBV2 and J is TRBJ2-3; 7 positions agree with TRBD2. Germline CDR1 SNHLY, CDR2 FYNNEI. This CDR3 region has 14 residues. J was trimmed by 10 bases and V by 4 bases; bases with no gene match: 11. CDR3 sequence: CASSVRDSGGAQYF. CDR3 DNA sequence: TGTGCCAGCAGTGTGAGGGACTCGGGAGGTGCGCAGTATTTT.

This chain joins TRBV27 and TRBJ1-6; the D is unclear. CDR3 length equals 16 residues. CDR1 MNHEY and CDR2 SMNVEV come from the germline V gene (reference sequence). The V end was cut by 4 bases, the J end by 6 bases, with 16 bases between. CDR3 region: CASSSSYSQLNSPLHF. Written as DNA, the CDR3 is TGTGCCAGCAGTTCCTCTTACAGCCAGCTTAATTCACCCCTCCACTTT.

The V gene is TRBV9, the J gene TRBJ2-1; D may be TRBD1 (6 bases). Per the germline V gene, CDR1 is SGDLS and CDR2 is YYNGEE. V was trimmed by 2 bases and J by 6 bases, leaving 15 bases between them. The CDR3 spans 15 residues. CDR3 protein: CASSVSDRLGNEQFF. The CDR3, as DNA: TGTGCCAGCAGCGTCTCCGACAGGTTGGGCAATGAGCAGTTCTTC.

The chain combines TRBV10-2 with TRBJ1-6, with a weak D call TRBD1 (5 bases). Trimming took off 2 bases at V and 0 bases at J, with 20 bases between the two ends. Per the germline V gene, CDR1 is WSHSY and CDR2 is SAAADI. CDR3 length: 20 residues. CDR3 nucleotides: TGCGCCAGCAGTGAGAGGGACCGTCGCCCCAACCGCTCCTATAATTCACCCCTCCACTTT. It encodes CASSERDRRPNRSYNSPLHF.

The rearrangement links TRBV5-1 to TRBJ1-1; no firm D call. CDR1 and CDR2 (germline): SGHRS, YFSETQ. Trimming removed 0 bases at V and 3 bases at J, with 9 bases between. The CDR3 runs to 14 residues. The CDR3 loop is CASSLEGDHTEAFF. CDR3 in DNA: TGCGCCAGCAGCTTGGAAGGAGACCACACTGAAGCTTTCTTT.

The chain couples TRBV27 to TRBJ1-1; D remains ambiguous. The CDR3 sequence is 13 residues long. Trimming cost V 6 bases and J 0 bases, with 8 bases left between them. CDR1 is MNHEY and CDR2 is SMNVEV in the germline V gene (reference sequence). In DNA, the CDR3 is TGTGCCAGCAGAGACAACCTGAACACTGAAGCTTTCTTT. Translating it yields CASRDNLNTEAFF.

V is TRBV7-8 and J is TRBJ1-1; D gene unclear. Trimming took off 3 bases at V and 10 bases at J, with 15 bases between the two ends. This CDR3 region has 13 residues. Looked up from germline, CDR1 is SGHVS and CDR2 is FQNEAQ. The DNA of the CDR3 is TGTGCCAGCAGCTTTCTTCCCCGGGAGGGAGCTTTCTTT. Translated: CASSFLPREGAFF.

This clone was recorded once. The V and J genes are TRBV30 and TRBJ2-3; D not certain. Germline CDR1 and CDR2: GTSNPN and SVGIG (reference sequence). V shed 0 bases and J shed 3 bases, with 13 bases lying between them. The length of the CDR3 is 15 residues. The CDR3 coding sequence is TGTGCCTGGAGTGTGACTTCCCTGGGGACAGATACGCAGTATTTT. It specifies CAWSVTSLGTDTQYF. Filled out from reference TRBV30 and TRBJ2-3, the complete variable domain reads SQTIHQWPATLVQPVGSPLSLECTVEGTSNPNLYWYRQAAGRGLQLLFYSVGIGQISSEVPQNLSASRPQDRQFILSSKKLLLSDSGFYLCAWSVTSLGTDTQYFGPGTRLTVL.

V and J are TRBV6-5 and TRBJ2-2; D unresolved. The CDR3 is 15 residues long. The germline V gene encodes CDR1 MNHEY and CDR2 SVGAGI. Trimming shortened V by 6 bases and J by 6 bases, and 17 bases separated the two germline ends. The CDR3 is CASSLGPVAPGELFF. In DNA form, the CDR3 reads TGTGCCAGCAGCCTCGGGCCAGTCGCACCCGGGGAGCTGTTTTTT.

The rearrangement uses TRBV30 and TRBJ1-5; D is unclear. Trimming shortened V by 4 bases and J by 1 base, and 11 bases separated the two germline ends. Germline V gene data show CDR1 as GTSNPN and CDR2 as SVGIG (reference sequence). CDR3 length equals 14 residues. CDR3 in amino acids: CAWKKPASNQPQHF. In DNA form, the CDR3 reads TGTGCCTGGAAGAAACCGGCCAGCAATCAGCCCCAGCATTTT.

The genes are TRBV7-9 and TRBJ2-1, with 7 positions matching TRBD2. The CDR3 has 15 amino acids. V was clipped by 5 bases and J by 1 base; unmatched bases: 5. Germline assignment: CDR1 SEHNR and CDR2 FQNEAQ (reference sequence). The CDR3, as DNA: TGTGCCAGCAGCCATGGACTAGAGTCCTACAATGAGCAGTTCTTC. This sequence encodes CASSHGLESYNEQFF.

The chain recombines TRBV6-6 with TRBJ1-5; tentative D call: TRBD1 (6 bases). CDR1 MNHNY and CDR2 SVGAGI come from the germline V gene (reference sequence). Trimming removed 8 bases at V and 0 bases at J, with 11 bases between. This CDR3 is 14 amino acids long. CDR3 sequence (DNA): TGTGCCAGCCGGAGGGGGGATAGCAATCAGCCCCAGCATTTT. This codes for CASRRGDSNQPQHF.

The chain combines TRBV10-2 with TRBJ2-1, with a possible D match to TRBD1 (5 bases). With 5 bases removed from V and 9 bases from J, the gap between germline ends came to 8 bases. The germline CDR1 and CDR2 sequences are WSHSY and SAAADI. The CDR3 has 11 amino acids. The CDR3 loop is CASSQGGEQFF. The CDR3, as DNA: TGCGCCAGCAGTCAGGGCGGTGAGCAGTTCTTC.

The chain uses TRBV7-8 and TRBJ2-3; 7 nucleotides line up with TRBD1. Germline assignment: CDR1 SGHVS and CDR2 FQNEAQ. V lost 0 bases, J lost 6 bases, and 9 bases stayed unmatched. The CDR3 totals 16 residues. The CDR3 bases are TGTGCCAGCAGCTTAGCGATAAGTTTCAGGGGGGATACGCAGTATTTT. This gives the protein CASSLAISFRGDTQYF.

This clone was seen a single time. The chain combines TRBV7-9 with TRBJ1-2; 7 bases are a match to TRBD1. The CDR3 is 15 amino acids. V lost 4 bases, J lost 0 bases, and 5 bases stayed unmatched. The V gene's germline CDR1 is SEHNR and CDR2 FQNEAQ (reference sequence). The CDR3 DNA reads TGTGCCAGCAGCTCAGACAGGGATGCTAACTATGGCTACACCTTC. This gives the protein CASSSDRDANYGYTF.

V and J are TRBV5-4 and TRBJ1-6; D not certain. Germline CDR1 reads SGHNT; CDR2 reads YYREEE (reference sequence). The CDR3 covers 13 residues. The V end was cut by 3 bases, the J end by 7 bases, with 8 bases between. CDR3 amino acids: CASSYFENSPLHF. DNA for the CDR3: TGTGCCAGCAGCTATTTCGAGAATTCACCCCTCCACTTT.